Each of the 5 T cell receptor beta chains below was sequenced from the same sample in a study of patients and donors after allogeneic stem cell transplantation. TCRdb used MiXCR to reprocess the RT-PCR reads, holding one entry per CDR3 protein. Found here are around 240,000 distinct CDR3 sequences, roughly 13% of them singletons; the top ten hold 11%. Material: blood, either unsorted or a sorted T cell fraction (not recorded which). Source of these receptors: a human donor who was either an allogeneic HSCT recipient or a stem cell or donor lymphocyte infusion donor (not recorded which). It is not recorded whose cells these are; they may come from a transplant donor.

This clonotype has ten or more counts. The chain joins TRBV7-3 to TRBJ2-7; 8 positions agree with TRBD1. Germline V gives CDR1 SGHTA, CDR2 FQGTGA. CDR3 length: 13 amino acids. Unmatched junction bases numbered 2, after V lost 1 base and J lost 6 bases. CDR3 bases: TGTGCCAGCAGCTTAATCACAGGGGGCGAGCAGTACTTC. Translating it yields CASSLITGGEQYF.

Ten or more counts support this clonotype. The rearrangement links TRBV12-3 or TRBV12-4 to TRBJ2-7; TRBD1 might be the D (6 bases). Trimming stripped 5 bases from V and 3 bases from J, with 8 bases between. CDR3 length: 12 amino acids. The CDR3 coding sequence is TGTGCCAGCAGTACAGGGTTCTACGAGCAGTACTTC. Amino acids: CASSTGFYEQYF.

The chain recombines TRBV30 with TRBJ2-7, with D uncertain. V lost 4 bases and J 4 bases, leaving 11 bases between the germline ends. CDR1 is GTSNPN and CDR2 is SVGIG in the germline V gene (reference sequence). The CDR3 consists of 12 residues. CDR3 sequence: CAWKGLGYEQYF. The DNA for the CDR3 is TGTGCCTGGAAAGGGCTGGGTTACGAGCAGTACTTC.

The chain carries TRBV6-1 and TRBJ2-7; the match to TRBD2 covers 12 bases. CDR3 length equals 13 residues. The ends lost 8 bases at V and 6 bases at J; junction bases unmatched: 5. Germline values: CDR1 MNHNS, CDR2 SASEGT. CDR3 sequence: CASRTSGVGEQYF. CDR3 nucleotides: TGTGCCAGCCGGACTAGCGGGGTCGGCGAGCAGTACTTC.

In this sample, this clonotype turned up a few times. This chain links TRBV7-2 with TRBJ2-2; D is unclear. The CDR3 contains 13 residues. Germline assignment: CDR1 SGHTA and CDR2 FQGNSA. V dropped 4 bases and J dropped 2 bases, with 5 bases sitting between them. In DNA form, the CDR3 reads TGTGCCAGCAGCTCGGACAACACCGGGGAGCTGTTTTTT. Translated: CASSSDNTGELFF. The whole variable domain, filled in from reference TRBV7-2 and TRBJ2-2, reads GAGVSQSPSNKVTEKGKDVELRCDPISGHTALYWYRQSLGQGLEFLIYFQGNSAPDKSGLPSDRFSAERTGGSVSTLTIQRTQQEDSAVYLCASSSDNTGELFFGEGSRLTVL.